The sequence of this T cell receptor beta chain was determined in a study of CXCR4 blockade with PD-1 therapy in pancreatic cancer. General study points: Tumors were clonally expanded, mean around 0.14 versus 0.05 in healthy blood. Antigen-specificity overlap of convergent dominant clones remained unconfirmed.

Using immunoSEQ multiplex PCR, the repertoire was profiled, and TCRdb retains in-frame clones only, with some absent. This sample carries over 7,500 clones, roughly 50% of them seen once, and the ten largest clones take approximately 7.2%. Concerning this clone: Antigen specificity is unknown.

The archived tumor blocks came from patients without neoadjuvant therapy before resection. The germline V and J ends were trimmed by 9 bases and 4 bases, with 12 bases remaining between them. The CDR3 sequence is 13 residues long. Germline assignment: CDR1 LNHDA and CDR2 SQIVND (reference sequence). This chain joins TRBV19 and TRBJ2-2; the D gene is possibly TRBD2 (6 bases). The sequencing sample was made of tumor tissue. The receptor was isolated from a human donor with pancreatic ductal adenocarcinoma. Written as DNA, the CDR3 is TGTGCCAGCGGGAGTCAGGGCACCGGGGAGCTGTTTTTT. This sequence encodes CASGSQGTGELFF.